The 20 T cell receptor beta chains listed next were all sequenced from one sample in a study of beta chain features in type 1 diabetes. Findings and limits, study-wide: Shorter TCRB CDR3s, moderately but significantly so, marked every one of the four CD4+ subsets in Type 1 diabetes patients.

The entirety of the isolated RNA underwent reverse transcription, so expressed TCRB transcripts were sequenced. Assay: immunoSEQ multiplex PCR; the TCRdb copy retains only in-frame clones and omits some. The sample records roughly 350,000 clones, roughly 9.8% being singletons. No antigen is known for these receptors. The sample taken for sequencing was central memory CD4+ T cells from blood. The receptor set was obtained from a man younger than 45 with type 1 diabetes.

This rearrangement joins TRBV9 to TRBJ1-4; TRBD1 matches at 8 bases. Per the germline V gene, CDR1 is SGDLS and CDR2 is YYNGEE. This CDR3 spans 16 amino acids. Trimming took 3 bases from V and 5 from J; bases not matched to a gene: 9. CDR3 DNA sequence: TGTGCCAGCAGCGCCAAAGGGGACAGGCTGAATGAAAAACTGTTTTTT. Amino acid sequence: CASSAKGDRLNEKLFF.

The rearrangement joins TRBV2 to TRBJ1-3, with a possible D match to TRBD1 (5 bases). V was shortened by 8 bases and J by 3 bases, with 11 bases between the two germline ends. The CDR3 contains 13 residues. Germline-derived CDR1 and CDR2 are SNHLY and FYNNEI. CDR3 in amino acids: CASGLGGGNTIYF. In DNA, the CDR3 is TGTGCCAGCGGCTTGGGGGGTGGAAACACCATATATTTT. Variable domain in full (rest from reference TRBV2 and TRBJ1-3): EPEVTQTPSHQVTQMGQEVILRCVPISNHLYFYWYRQILGQKVEFLVSFYNNEISEKSEIFDDQFSVERPDGSNFTLKIRSTKLEDSAMYFCASGLGGGNTIYFGEGSWLTVV.

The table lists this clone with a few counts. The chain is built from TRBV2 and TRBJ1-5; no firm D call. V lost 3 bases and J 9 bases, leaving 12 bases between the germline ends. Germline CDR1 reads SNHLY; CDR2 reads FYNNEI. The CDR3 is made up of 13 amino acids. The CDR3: CASSEVQWAPQHF. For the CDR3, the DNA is TGTGCCAGCAGTGAGGTACAGTGGGCGCCCCAGCATTTT.

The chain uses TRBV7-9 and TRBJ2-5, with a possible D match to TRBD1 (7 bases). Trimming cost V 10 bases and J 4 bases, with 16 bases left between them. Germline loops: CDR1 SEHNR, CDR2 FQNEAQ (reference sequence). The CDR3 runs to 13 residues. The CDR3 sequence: CATKEGALETQYF. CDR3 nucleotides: TGTGCCACCAAGGAGGGGGCGCTAGAGACCCAGTACTTC. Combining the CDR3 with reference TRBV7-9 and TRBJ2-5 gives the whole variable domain DTGVSQNPRHKITKRGQNVTFRCDPISEHNRLYWYRQTLGQGPEFLTYFQNEAQLEKSRLLSDRFSAERPKGSFSTLEIQRTEQGDSAMYLCATKEGALETQYFGPGTRLLVL.

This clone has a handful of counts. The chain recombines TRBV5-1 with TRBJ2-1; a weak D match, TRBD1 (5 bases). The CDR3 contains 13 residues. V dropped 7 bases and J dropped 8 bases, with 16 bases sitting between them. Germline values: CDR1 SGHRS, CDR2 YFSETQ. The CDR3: CASGDLWGDEQFF. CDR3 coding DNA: TGCGCCAGCGGAGACCTTTGGGGCGATGAGCAGTTCTTC.

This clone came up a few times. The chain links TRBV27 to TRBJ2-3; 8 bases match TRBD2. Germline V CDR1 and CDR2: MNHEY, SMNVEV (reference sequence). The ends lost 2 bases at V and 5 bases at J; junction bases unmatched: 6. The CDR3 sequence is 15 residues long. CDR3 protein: CASSLQAGVVDTQYF. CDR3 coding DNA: TGTGCCAGCAGTTTACAAGCGGGAGTAGTAGATACGCAGTATTTT.

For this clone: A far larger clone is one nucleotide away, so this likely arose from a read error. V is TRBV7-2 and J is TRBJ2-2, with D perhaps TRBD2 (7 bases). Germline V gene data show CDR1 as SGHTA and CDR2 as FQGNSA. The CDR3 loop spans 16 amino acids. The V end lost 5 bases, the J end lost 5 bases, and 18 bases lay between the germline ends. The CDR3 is CASSLRGEGLTGELFF. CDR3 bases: TGTGCCAGCAGCCTTAGGGGGGAGGGGTTGACCGGGGAGCTGTTTTTT.

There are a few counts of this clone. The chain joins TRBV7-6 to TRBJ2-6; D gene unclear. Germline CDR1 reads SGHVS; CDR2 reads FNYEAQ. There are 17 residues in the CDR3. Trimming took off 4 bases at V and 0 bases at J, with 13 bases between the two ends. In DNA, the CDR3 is TGTGCCAGCAGCTCCCGCCGCCCTGTCTCTGGGGCCAACGTCCTGACTTTC. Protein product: CASSSRRPVSGANVLTF.

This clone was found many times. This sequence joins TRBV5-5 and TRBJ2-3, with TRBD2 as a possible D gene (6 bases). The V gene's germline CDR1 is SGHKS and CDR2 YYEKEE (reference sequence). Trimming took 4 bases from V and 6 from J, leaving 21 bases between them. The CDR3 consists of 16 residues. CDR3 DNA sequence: TGTGCCAGCAGCCTCCTCGGCGGGATCCCCGGGGATACGCAGTATTTT. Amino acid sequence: CASSLLGGIPGDTQYF.

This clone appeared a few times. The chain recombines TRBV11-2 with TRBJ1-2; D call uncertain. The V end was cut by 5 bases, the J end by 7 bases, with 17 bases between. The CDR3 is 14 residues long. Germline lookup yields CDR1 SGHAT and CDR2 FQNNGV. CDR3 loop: CASSPPGFGSGYTF. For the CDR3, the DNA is TGTGCCAGCAGCCCCCCCGGATTCGGATCTGGCTACACCTTC.

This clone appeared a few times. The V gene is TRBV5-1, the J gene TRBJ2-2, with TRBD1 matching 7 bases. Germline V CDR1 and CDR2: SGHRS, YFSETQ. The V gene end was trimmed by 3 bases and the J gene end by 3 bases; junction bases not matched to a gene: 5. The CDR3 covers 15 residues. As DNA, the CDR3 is TGCGCCAGCAGCTCCCGGGACAGATACACCGGGGAGCTGTTTTTT. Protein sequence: CASSSRDRYTGELFF.

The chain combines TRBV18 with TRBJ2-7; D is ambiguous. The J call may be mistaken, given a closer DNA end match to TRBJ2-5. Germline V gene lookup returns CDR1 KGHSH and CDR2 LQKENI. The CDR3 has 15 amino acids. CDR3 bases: TGTGCCAGCTCACCCCGGACCGGGCAAGGGGAGACCCAGTACTTC. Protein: CASSPRTGQGETQYF.

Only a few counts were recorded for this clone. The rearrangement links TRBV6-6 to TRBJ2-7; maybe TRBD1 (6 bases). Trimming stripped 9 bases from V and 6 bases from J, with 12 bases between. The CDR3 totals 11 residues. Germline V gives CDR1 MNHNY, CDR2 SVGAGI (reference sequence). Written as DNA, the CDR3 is TGTGCCAGTCAACAGGGTTTCGAGCAGTACTTC. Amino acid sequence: CASQQGFEQYF.

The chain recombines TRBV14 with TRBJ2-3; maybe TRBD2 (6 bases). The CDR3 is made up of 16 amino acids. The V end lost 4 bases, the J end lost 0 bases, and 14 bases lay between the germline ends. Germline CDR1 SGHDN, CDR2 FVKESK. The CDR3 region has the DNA TGTGCCAGCAGCCCCCGGGAGTGGGGCAGCACAGATACGCAGTATTTT. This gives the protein CASSPREWGSTDTQYF.

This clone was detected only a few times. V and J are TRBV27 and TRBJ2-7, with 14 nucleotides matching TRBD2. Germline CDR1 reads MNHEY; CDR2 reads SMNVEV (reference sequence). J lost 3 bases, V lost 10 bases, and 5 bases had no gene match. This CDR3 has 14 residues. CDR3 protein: CAIVGTSGSYEQYF. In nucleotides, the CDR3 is TGTGCCATCGTAGGGACTAGCGGGAGCTACGAGCAGTACTTC.

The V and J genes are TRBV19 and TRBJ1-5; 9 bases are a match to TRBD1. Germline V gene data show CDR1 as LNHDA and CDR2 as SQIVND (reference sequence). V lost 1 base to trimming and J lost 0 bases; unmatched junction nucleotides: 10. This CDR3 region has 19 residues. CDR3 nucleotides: TGTGCCAGTAGTATAGTAAACAGGGGGCCGGCCGATAGCAATCAGCCCCAGCATTTT. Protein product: CASSIVNRGPADSNQPQHF.

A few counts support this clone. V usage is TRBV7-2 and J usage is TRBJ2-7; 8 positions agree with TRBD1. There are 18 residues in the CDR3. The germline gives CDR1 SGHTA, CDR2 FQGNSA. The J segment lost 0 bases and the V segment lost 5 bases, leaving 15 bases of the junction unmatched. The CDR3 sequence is CASSPIRAGGPSSYEQYF. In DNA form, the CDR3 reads TGTGCCAGCAGCCCGATCCGGGCAGGGGGCCCCTCCTCCTACGAGCAGTACTTC.

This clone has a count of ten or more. CDR3 residues: CASSIRNSGTRVEDEQFF. The CDR3 DNA sequence: TGTGCCAGTAGTATACGAAACTCCGGGACTAGGGTTGAGGATGAGCAGTTCTTC. The chain joins TRBV19 to TRBJ2-1, with TRBD2 identical over 8 bases. Unmatched junction bases numbered 17, after V lost 2 bases and J lost 8 bases. CDR3 size: 18 residues. Germline CDR1 reads LNHDA; CDR2 reads SQIVND (reference sequence). The variable domain in full, completed from reference TRBV19 and TRBJ2-1, reads DGGITQSPKYLFRKEGQNVTLSCEQNLNHDAMYWYRQDPGQGLRLIYYSQIVNDFQKGDIAEGYSVSREKKESFPLTVTSAQKNPTAFYLCASSIRNSGTRVEDEQFFGPGTRLTVL.

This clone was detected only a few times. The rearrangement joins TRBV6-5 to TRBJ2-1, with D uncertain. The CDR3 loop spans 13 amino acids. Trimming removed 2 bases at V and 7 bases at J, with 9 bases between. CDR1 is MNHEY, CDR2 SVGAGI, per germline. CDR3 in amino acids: CASSYEAWNEQFF. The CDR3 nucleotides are TGTGCCAGCAGTTACGAGGCCTGGAATGAGCAGTTCTTC.

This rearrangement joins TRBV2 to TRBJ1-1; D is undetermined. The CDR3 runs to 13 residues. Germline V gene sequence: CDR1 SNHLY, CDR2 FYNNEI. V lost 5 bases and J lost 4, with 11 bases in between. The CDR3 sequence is CASSPQHGTEAFF. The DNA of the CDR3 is TGTGCCAGCAGTCCCCAACACGGCACTGAAGCTTTCTTT.